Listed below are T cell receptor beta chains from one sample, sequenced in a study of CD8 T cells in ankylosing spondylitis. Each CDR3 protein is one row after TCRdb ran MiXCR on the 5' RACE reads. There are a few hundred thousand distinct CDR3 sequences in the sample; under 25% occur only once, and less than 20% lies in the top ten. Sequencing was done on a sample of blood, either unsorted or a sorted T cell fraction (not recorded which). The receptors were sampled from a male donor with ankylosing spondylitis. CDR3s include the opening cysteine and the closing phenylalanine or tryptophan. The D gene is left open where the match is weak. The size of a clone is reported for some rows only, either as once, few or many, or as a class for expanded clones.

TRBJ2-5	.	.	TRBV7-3	TGTGCCAGCAGCGCAACAGCAGGAGAAGAGACCCAGTACTTC	CASSATAGEETQYF
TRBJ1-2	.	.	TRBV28	TGTGCGGCGGGTACTACCACCCTTAACTATGGCTACACCTTC	CAAGTTTLNYGYTF
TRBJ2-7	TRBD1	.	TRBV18	TGTGCCAGCTCACCAAGACAGGGTTCTGATGAGCAGTACTTC	CASSPRQGSDEQYF
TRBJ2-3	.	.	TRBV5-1	TGCGCCAGCAGCCAACGACAGGCTAGCACAGATACGCAGTATTTT	CASSQRQASTDTQYF
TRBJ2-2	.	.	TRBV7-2	TGTGCCAGCAGCCCAGAGGCCAGGTTCGGGGAGCTGTTTTTT	CASSPEARFGELFF
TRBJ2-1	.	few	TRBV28	TGTGCCAGCACCTCAGTCGGGCGGACTGGCCGCAATGAGCAGTTCTTC	CASTSVGRTGRNEQFF
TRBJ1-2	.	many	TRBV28	TGTGCCAGCAGTTTAACGGCAGAGCGCGGCTACACCTTC	CASSLTAERGYTF
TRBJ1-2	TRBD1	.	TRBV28	TGTGCCAGCAGTTTACAGGGGGCGCCCGGCTACACCTTC	CASSLQGAPGYTF
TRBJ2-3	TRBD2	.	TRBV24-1	TGTGCCACCAGTGATCCTAGCGGGGGTTACACAGATACGCAGTATTTT	CATSDPSGGYTDTQYF
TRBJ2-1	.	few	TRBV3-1	TGTGCCAGCAGCCTCCGAGGGGCAGTTTACAATGAGCAGTTCTTC	CASSLRGAVYNEQFF
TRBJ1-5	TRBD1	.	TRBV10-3	TGTGCCATCAGTGAGGGACAGGGGATGAATCAGCCCCAGCATTTT	CAISEGQGMNQPQHF
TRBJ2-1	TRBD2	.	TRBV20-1	TGCAGTGCTCCCGACCACCTAGCGGGACTCAATGAGCAGTTCTTC	CSAPDHLAGLNEQFF
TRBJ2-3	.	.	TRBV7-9	TGTGCCAGCAGCTTAGCGCCCGGGGCTCGCACAGATACGCAGTATTTT	CASSLAPGARTDTQYF
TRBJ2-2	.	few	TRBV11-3	TGTGCCAGCAGCATGTCCCACACCGGGGAGCTGTTTTTT	CASSMSHTGELFF
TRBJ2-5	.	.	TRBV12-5	TGTGCTAGTGGTTTGAGAGGGGGGGATCAAGAGACCCAGTACTTC	CASGLRGGDQETQYF
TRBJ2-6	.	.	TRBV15	TGTGCCACCAGCAGAGATCCCCTAGCTGGGGCCAACGTCCTGACTTTC	CATSRDPLAGANVLTF
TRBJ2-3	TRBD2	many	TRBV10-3	TGTGCCATCAGTGGGGGGACTAGCGGGAGCACAGATACGCAGTATTTT	CAISGGTSGSTDTQYF